The next 16 T cell receptor beta chains were all read from a single sample in a study of identical twins. TCRdb re-derived calls from the 5' RACE reads in MiXCR, one entry per CDR3 protein. The data contain around 670,000 distinct CDR3 sequences, roughly 6% of them singletons. Specimen: naive T cells sorted from blood. These receptor sequences come from a young man in good health.

This clonotype came up a few times. The V and J genes are TRBV5-6 and TRBJ2-2; D could derive from TRBD1 or TRBD2 (5 bases each). Trimming removed 4 bases from V and 1 base from J, with 14 bases in between. This CDR3 is 16 amino acids long. CDR1 SGHDT and CDR2 YYEEEE come from the germline V gene. CDR3 in DNA: TGTGCCAGCAGCCGTCCCGGGACCGAGAACACCGGGGAGCTGTTTTTT. Translation gives CASSRPGTENTGELFF.

This clonotype was recorded at least ten times. This rearrangement joins TRBV12-3 or TRBV12-4 to TRBJ2-3; 8 bases line up with TRBD2. Trimming at V came to 5 bases and at J to 4 bases, leaving 11 bases not matched to a gene. CDR3 size: 16 residues. In DNA, the CDR3 is TGTGCCAGCAGTGACCCCGGGACTAGTGTCCCAGATACGCAGTATTTT. It codes for CASSDPGTSVPDTQYF.

Many counts were recorded for this clonotype. The chain combines TRBV6-5 with TRBJ2-5, with D hard to call. Trimming removed 4 bases at V and 4 bases at J, with 13 bases between. The CDR3 sequence is 14 residues long. The V gene's germline CDR1 is MNHEY and CDR2 SVGAGI. The CDR3 loop is CASSSRRVSETQYF. In DNA form, the CDR3 reads TGTGCCAGCAGTTCCAGAAGGGTTTCAGAGACCCAGTACTTC.

CDR3 residues: CASSLASGSPGELFF. The CDR3 DNA is TGCGCCAGCAGCTTGGCTAGCGGGAGCCCCGGGGAGCTGTTTTTT. This chain uses TRBV5-1 with TRBJ2-2; 10 nucleotides line up with TRBD2. The length of the CDR3 is 15 residues. V trimming: 0 bases; J trimming: 6 bases; junction bases outside the gene matches: 2. Germline values: CDR1 SGHRS, CDR2 YFSETQ.

This clonotype has a count of ten or more. The J gene is TRBJ2-3, the V gene TRBV4-2; possible D gene TRBD2, 5 bases. There are 15 residues in the CDR3. Trimming removed 1 base from V and 4 bases from J, with 12 bases in between. Per the germline V gene, CDR1 is LGHNA and CDR2 is YNFKEQ. This CDR3 is CASSQVTAVSDTQYF. The CDR3 DNA reads as TGTGCCAGCAGCCAAGTAACAGCGGTCTCAGATACGCAGTATTTT.

This clonotype was recorded at least ten times. The J gene is TRBJ1-2, the V gene TRBV4-2; perhaps TRBD1 as D (6 bases). The V and J ends lost 4 bases and 7 bases respectively, with 16 bases between them. The germline V gene has CDR1 LGHNA and CDR2 YNFKEQ. The CDR3 covers 14 residues. The CDR3 sequence is CASSPFREGGGYTF. The CDR3, as DNA: TGTGCCAGCAGCCCCTTCCGCGAGGGGGGTGGCTACACCTTC.

The CDR3, as DNA: TGTGCCAGCGGACCTGATTCCCGAGAAAAACTGTTTTTT. This gives the protein CASGPDSREKLFF. This rearrangement joins TRBV18 to TRBJ1-4; D gene ambiguous. The CDR3 runs to 13 residues. Germline V lookup: CDR1 KGHSH, CDR2 LQKENI. V lost 8 bases to trimming and J lost 8 bases, with 15 bases between them.

The J gene is TRBJ2-7, the V gene TRBV20-1, with TRBD2 matching 11 bases. Germline CDR1 and CDR2: DFQATT and SNEGSKA (reference sequence). The CDR3 is 16 amino acids. J lost 2 bases, V lost 3 bases, and 9 bases had no gene match. CDR3 coding DNA: TGCAGTGCTAGTGCGGCACTAGCGGGAGTGACCTACGAGCAGTACTTC. Protein sequence: CSASAALAGVTYEQYF.

There are many counts of this clonotype. The chain is built from TRBV5-1 and TRBJ1-1, with 8 nucleotides matching TRBD1. The V segment lost 4 bases and the J segment 2 bases; nucleotides outside the gene matches: 7. Looked up from germline, CDR1 is SGHRS and CDR2 is YFSETQ. This CDR3 comprises 15 residues. In DNA form, the CDR3 reads TGCGCCAGCAGCAAGGACAGGGCGGTAAACACTGAAGCTTTCTTT. Its translation is CASSKDRAVNTEAFF.

The CDR3 loop is CASLPSGLAGGLDTQYF. The DNA for the CDR3 is TGTGCCAGCCTTCCTTCTGGACTAGCGGGAGGACTGGATACGCAGTATTTT. V is TRBV28 and J is TRBJ2-3, with TRBD2 matching 14 bases. Germline V CDR1 and CDR2: MDHEN, SYDVKM. The CDR3 has 17 amino acids. V lost 8 bases, J lost 6 bases, and 13 bases stayed unmatched.

This clonotype was observed at least ten times. The chain employs TRBV2 and TRBJ1-3; 9 bases line up with TRBD1. CDR3 size: 14 residues. Germline V gene data show CDR1 as SNHLY and CDR2 as FYNNEI. Trimming took 6 bases from V and 6 from J; bases not matched to a gene: 6. CDR3 nucleotide sequence: TGTGCCAGCAGGGCGGGACAGGGAGTAAACACCATATATTTT. Translation gives CASRAGQGVNTIYF.

This clonotype was seen repeatedly, ten times or more. The rearrangement uses TRBV28 and TRBJ1-2, with 9 bases lining up with TRBD1. The CDR3 length is 13 residues. In germline, CDR1 is MDHEN, CDR2 SYDVKM. V shed 5 bases, J shed 4 bases, and the junction held 2 bases outside the gene matches. In nucleotides, the CDR3 is TGTGCCAGCAGTACAGGGGGCGCCTATGGCTACACCTTC. This codes for CASSTGGAYGYTF.

The CDR3 DNA reads TGTGCCAGCAGCTTTCCGCCTCGCGGGGAGGGCCTCGATACGCAGTATTTT. Its protein is CASSFPPRGEGLDTQYF. This chain joins TRBV11-1 and TRBJ2-3; the match to TRBD2 covers 7 bases. Germline CDR1 is SGHAT and CDR2 is FQDESV (reference sequence). V lost 3 bases and J lost 6; bases outside the gene matches: 15. The CDR3 covers 17 residues.

The V gene is TRBV3-1, the J gene TRBJ2-5; 8 bases are shared with TRBD2. The germline CDR1 and CDR2 sequences are LGHDT and YNNKEL (reference sequence). The V segment lost 1 base and the J segment 2 bases; nucleotides outside the gene matches: 3. This CDR3 is built from 15 residues. For the CDR3, the DNA is TGTGCCAGCAGCCAAGTTACGGGAGGGCAAGAGACCCAGTACTTC. Translating it yields CASSQVTGGQETQYF.

In its sample, this clonotype was seen many times. The CDR3 sequence is CASSLDSGVYEQYV. The CDR3 DNA is TGCGCCAGCAGCCTAGATAGCGGCGTTTACGAGCAGTACGTC. The rearrangement links TRBV4-1 to TRBJ2-7; D is possibly TRBD2 (6 bases). The V gene's germline CDR1 is MGHRA and CDR2 YSYEKL. V lost 4 bases to trimming and J lost 4 bases, with 14 bases between them. This CDR3 comprises 14 residues.

This clonotype was seen ten or more times. The V gene is TRBV7-8, the J gene TRBJ2-1; TRBD1 is a possible D gene (6 bases). The CDR3 spans 16 residues. Trimming shortened V by 7 bases and J by 0 bases, and 16 bases separated the two germline ends. Germline V gives CDR1 SGHVS, CDR2 FQNEAQ. The CDR3 protein is CASNSGAPSSYNEQFF. CDR3 DNA: TGTGCCAGCAACTCAGGGGCCCCAAGCTCCTACAATGAGCAGTTCTTC.